This T cell receptor (beta chain) was recovered during a study of cytomegalovirus exposure and HLA in healthy donors. Germline V gives CDR1 MNHEY, CDR2 SVGAGI. The CDR3 has 16 residues. V was clipped by 0 bases and J by 3 bases; unmatched bases: 5. The PCR had 60 Vbeta and 13 Jbeta primers. The assay was immunoSEQ multiplex PCR, and TCRdb's table has in-frame clones only and misses some. Of about 180,000 clones listed, more than 75% are singletons. Source material: PBMCs. The V gene is TRBV6-5, the J gene TRBJ2-7; 10 nucleotides align to TRBD2. The clonotype was recovered from a man aged 35 to 55 in good health and CMV-seronegative. The CDR3 region has the DNA TGTGCCAGCAGTTACTCGAGGTTAGCGGGAGGCTACGAGCAGTACTTC. Encoded protein: CASSYSRLAGGYEQYF.